These 2 T cell receptor beta chains were sequenced from one sample in a study of blood T cell repertoires in COVID-19. Assay used: immunoSEQ multiplex PCR; TCRdb lists only in-frame clones, some missing. The table records some 250,000 clones, around 86% of them present only once. What was sequenced was PBMCs or T cells enriched from blood (not recorded which). These receptors were obtained from a man aged 18 to 29 who had recovered from COVID-19.

This chain connects TRBV19 to TRBJ2-3; 12 positions agree with TRBD2. The CDR3 contains 15 residues. Germline CDR1 is LNHDA and CDR2 is SQIVND (reference sequence). V shed 6 bases, J shed 6 bases, and the junction held 7 bases outside the gene matches. The CDR3 spells CASRPTSGSFDTQYF. The CDR3 bases are TGTGCCAGTAGGCCGACTAGCGGGAGCTTCGATACGCAGTATTTT.

J is TRBJ1-2 and V is TRBV28; 7 bases fit TRBD1. The CDR3 totals 12 residues. CDR1 and CDR2 (germline): MDHEN, SYDVKM. V lost 8 bases to trimming and J lost 4 bases; unmatched junction nucleotides: 4. In nucleotides, the CDR3 is TGTGCCAGCGGGGACAGTTTCTATGGCTACACCTTC. This sequence encodes CASGDSFYGYTF.